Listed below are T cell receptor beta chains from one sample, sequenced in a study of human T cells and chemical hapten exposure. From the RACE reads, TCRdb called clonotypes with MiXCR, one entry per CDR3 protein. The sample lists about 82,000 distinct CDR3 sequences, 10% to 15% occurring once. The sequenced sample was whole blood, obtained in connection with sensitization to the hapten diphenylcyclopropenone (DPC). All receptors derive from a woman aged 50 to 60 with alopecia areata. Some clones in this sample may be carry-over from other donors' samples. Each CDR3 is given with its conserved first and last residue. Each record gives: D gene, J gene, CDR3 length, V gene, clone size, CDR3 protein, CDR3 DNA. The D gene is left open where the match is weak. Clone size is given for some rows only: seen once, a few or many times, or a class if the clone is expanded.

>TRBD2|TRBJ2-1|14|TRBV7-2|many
CASSRTSGNNEQFF
TGTGCCAGCAGCCGGACTAGCGGGAACAATGAGCAGTTCTTC
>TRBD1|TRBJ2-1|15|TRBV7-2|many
CASSLTRQGSGEQFF
TGTGCCAGCAGCCTAACAAGACAGGGGAGTGGTGAGCAGTTCTTC
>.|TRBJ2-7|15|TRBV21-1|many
CASSYGLAGGYEQYF
TGTGCCAGCAGCTACGGACTAGCGGGAGGCTACGAGCAGTACTTC
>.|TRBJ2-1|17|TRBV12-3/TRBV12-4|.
CASSLKLGPGKGNEQFF
TGTGCCAGCAGTTTGAAGTTGGGGCCCGGGAAAGGGAATGAGCAGTTCTTC
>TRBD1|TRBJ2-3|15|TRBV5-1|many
CASSPTGGRTDTQYF
TGCGCCAGCAGCCCGACAGGGGGCCGGACAGATACGCAGTATTTT
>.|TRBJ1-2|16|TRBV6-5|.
CASRPFPGRGNYGYTF
TGTGCCAGCAGACCCTTCCCGGGACGGGGCAACTATGGCTACACCTTC
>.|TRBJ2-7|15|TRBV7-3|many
CASRLLGDGPYEQYF
TGTGCCAGCAGGTTGCTTGGGGACGGACCCTACGAGCAGTACTTC
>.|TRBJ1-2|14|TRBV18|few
CASSPAGSNYGYTF
TGTGCCAGCTCACCCGCCGGGTCTAACTATGGCTACACCTTC
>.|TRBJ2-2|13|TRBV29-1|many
CSVGNSYTGELFF
TGCAGCGTCGGTAACAGTTACACCGGGGAGCTGTTTTTT
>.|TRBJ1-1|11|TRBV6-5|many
CASSYGPEAFF
TGTGCCAGCAGTTATGGACCTGAAGCTTTCTTT
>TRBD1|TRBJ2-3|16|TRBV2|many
CASSPTWTGTTDTQYF
TGTGCCAGCAGTCCAACCTGGACAGGTACTACAGATACGCAGTATTTT
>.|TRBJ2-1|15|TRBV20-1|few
CSASPASYSYNEQFF
TGCAGTGCTAGCCCCGCTAGCTACTCCTACAATGAGCAGTTCTTC
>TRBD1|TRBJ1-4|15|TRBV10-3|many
CAISRTGEANEKLFF
TGTGCCATCAGCCGGACAGGGGAGGCTAATGAAAAACTGTTTTTT
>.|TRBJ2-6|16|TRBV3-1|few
CASSPGAGSGANVLTF
TGTGCCAGCAGCCCAGGGGCCGGCTCTGGGGCCAACGTCCTGACTTTC
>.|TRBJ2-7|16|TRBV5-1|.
CASSAEGTVLPYEQYF
TGCGCCAGCAGCGCCGAAGGTACGGTTTTGCCCTACGAGCAGTACTTC
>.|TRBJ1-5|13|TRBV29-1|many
CSVLAQLNQPQHF
TGCAGCGTTTTGGCCCAGTTAAATCAGCCCCAGCATTTT
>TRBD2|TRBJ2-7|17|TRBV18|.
CASSPRPSGTSSYEQYF
TGTGCCAGCTCACCACGTCCTAGCGGGACCTCCTCCTACGAGCAGTACTTC
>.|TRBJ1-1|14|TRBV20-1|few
CSARTWGMNTEAFF
TGCAGTGCTAGGACATGGGGGATGAACACTGAAGCTTTCTTT
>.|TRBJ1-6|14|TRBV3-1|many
CASSQAGTNSPLHF
TGTGCCAGCAGCCAAGCGGGGACCAATTCACCCCTCCACTTT
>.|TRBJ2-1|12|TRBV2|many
CASRTLRDEQFF
TGTGCCAGCAGGACCCTAAGAGATGAGCAGTTCTTC
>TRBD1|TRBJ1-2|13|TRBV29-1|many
CSARTGSAYGYTF
TGCAGCGCGCGGACAGGGAGCGCCTATGGCTACACCTTC
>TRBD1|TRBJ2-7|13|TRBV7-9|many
CASSDRGPYEQYF
TGTGCCAGCAGCGACAGGGGCCCGTACGAGCAGTACTTC
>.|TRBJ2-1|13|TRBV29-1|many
CSVGFRSYNEQFF
TGCAGCGTTGGGTTCCGCTCCTACAATGAGCAGTTCTTC
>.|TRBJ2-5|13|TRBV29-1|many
CSADSQNQETQYF
TGCAGCGCCGACAGCCAGAACCAAGAGACCCAGTACTTC
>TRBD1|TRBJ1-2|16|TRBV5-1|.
CASKGTGATFNYGYTF
TGCGCCAGCAAAGGGACAGGGGCTACTTTTAACTATGGCTACACCTTC
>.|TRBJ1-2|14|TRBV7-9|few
CASSLLIGPYGYTF
TGTGCCAGCAGCTTACTTATCGGGCCCTATGGCTACACCTTC
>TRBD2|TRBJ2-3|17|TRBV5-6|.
CASSPSALAGYTDTQYF
TGTGCCAGCAGCCCCTCCGCCCTAGCGGGGTACACAGATACGCAGTATTTT
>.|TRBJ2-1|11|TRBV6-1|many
CASSRGNEQFF
TGTGCCAGCAGTAGGGGGAATGAGCAGTTCTTC
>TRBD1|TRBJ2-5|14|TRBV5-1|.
CASSRFEGAQTQYF
TGCGCCAGCAGCAGGTTCGAGGGGGCGCAGACCCAGTACTTC
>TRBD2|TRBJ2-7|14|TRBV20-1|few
CSARTGTSAYEQYF
TGCAGTGCTAGAACCGGGACTAGCGCCTACGAGCAGTACTTC
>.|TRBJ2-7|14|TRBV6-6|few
CASSYSTVIGEQYF
TGTGCCAGCAGTTACTCCACGGTGATTGGCGAGCAGTACTTC
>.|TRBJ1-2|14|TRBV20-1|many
CSARDKGENYGYTF
TGCAGTGCTAGAGATAAGGGGGAAAACTATGGCTACACCTTC
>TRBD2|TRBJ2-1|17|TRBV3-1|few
CASSQGIAGASYNEQFF
TGTGCCAGCAGCCAAGGTATAGCGGGAGCATCCTACAATGAGCAGTTCTTC
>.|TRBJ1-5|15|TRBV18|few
CASSPAGGDGQPQHF
TGTGCCAGCTCCCCTGCCGGGGGCGATGGGCAGCCCCAGCATTTT
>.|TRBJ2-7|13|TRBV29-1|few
CSVGAGYSYEQYF
TGCAGCGTTGGGGCCGGTTACTCCTACGAGCAGTACTTC
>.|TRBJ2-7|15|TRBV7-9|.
CASSLVLTGTYEQYF
TGTGCCAGCAGCTTAGTCCTAACAGGGACCTACGAGCAGTACTTC
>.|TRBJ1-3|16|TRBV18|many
CASSPPNRVSGNTIYF
TGTGCCAGCTCACCACCAAACAGGGTGTCTGGAAACACCATATATTTT
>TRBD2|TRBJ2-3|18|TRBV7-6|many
CASSLKETSGTLTDTQYF
TGTGCCAGCAGCTTAAAGGAAACTAGCGGGACACTCACAGATACGCAGTATTTT
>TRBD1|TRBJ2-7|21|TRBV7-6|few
CASSSRVPTGGETRVGNEQYF
TGTGCCAGCAGCTCCCGGGTCCCTACAGGGGGCGAAACACGAGTTGGGAACGAGCAGTACTTC
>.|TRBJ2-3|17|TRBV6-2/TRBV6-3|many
CASSYRLLTTFTDTQYF
TGTGCCAGCAGTTACCGACTGTTAACAACTTTCACAGATACGCAGTATTTT
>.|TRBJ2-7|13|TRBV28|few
CASSLKIVGEQYF
TGTGCCAGCAGTTTAAAGATTGTGGGCGAGCAGTACTTC
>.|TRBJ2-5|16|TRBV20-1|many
CSARDWRAGPPGVQYF
TGCAGTGCTAGAGATTGGCGCGCCGGGCCCCCAGGGGTGCAGTACTTC
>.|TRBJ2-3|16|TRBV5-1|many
CASSLEVREGSDTQYF
TGCGCCAGCAGCTTGGAGGTGCGGGAAGGATCAGATACGCAGTATTTT
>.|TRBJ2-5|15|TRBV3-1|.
CASSRRGGIQETQYF
TGTGCCAGCAGTCGAAGGGGCGGGATACAAGAGACCCAGTACTTC
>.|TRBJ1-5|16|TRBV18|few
CASSEDELRGNQPQHF
TGTGCCAGCTCCGAGGACGAGTTGAGGGGCAATCAGCCCCAGCATTTT
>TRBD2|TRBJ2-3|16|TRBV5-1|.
CASSSGLAPITDTQYF
TGCGCCAGCAGCTCGGGACTAGCGCCTATCACAGATACGCAGTATTTT
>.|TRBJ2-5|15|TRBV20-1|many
CSASTGTHGGETQYF
TGCAGTGCTTCCACCGGGACTCACGGGGGAGAGACCCAGTACTTC
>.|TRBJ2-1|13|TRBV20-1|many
CSAPLLRVDEQFF
TGCAGTGCCCCACTTCTCCGGGTAGATGAGCAGTTCTTC
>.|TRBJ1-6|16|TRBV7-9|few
CASSLYRGSYNSPLHF
TGTGCCAGCAGCTTATATCGGGGATCCTATAATTCACCCCTCCACTTT
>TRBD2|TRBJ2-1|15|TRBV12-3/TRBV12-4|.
CASIPSGTTYNEQFF
TGTGCCAGCATCCCTAGCGGGACGACCTACAATGAGCAGTTCTTC
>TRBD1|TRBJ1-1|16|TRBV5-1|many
CASSFSGQGKNTEAFF
TGCGCCAGCAGCTTTTCGGGACAGGGAAAGAACACTGAAGCTTTCTTT